The source of this T cell receptor beta chain is a study of blood T cells in healthy people across ages. Study context: Template switching retrieved approximately one barcoded beta molecule for each two T cells.

Comment on this clonotype: Its matching antigen is unknown.

Per-sample PBMC isolation yielded at least 6.5 million cells. Whole-study results and caveats: Naive T cell percentage by flow cytometry tracked strongly with beta diversity.

Germline V gene data show CDR1 as LGHDT and CDR2 as YNNKEL (reference sequence). This CDR3 is 15 amino acids long. Trimming pared 7 bases from V and 2 bases from J, leaving 17 bases between. For the second PCR, which ran for 7 to 11 cycles, a sample-barcoded 5' primer and a J-beta primer mix were used. Each cDNA molecule was tagged by a template-switch adaptor that had 12 random nucleotides. TCRdb analysed the 5' RACE reads with MiXCR anew, one entry per CDR3 protein. The repertoire holds about 1 million distinct CDR3 sequences, with under 45% as singletons. The chain uses TRBV3-1 and TRBJ2-5; TRBD2 might be the D (6 bases). The sequence came from a woman aged 60-75 years in good health. The source material was blood. Written as DNA, the CDR3 is TGTGCCAGCAAAGGGACTCCAAGCGTACAAGAGACCCAGTACTTC. Translation: CASKGTPSVQETQYF.